The sequence of this T cell receptor beta chain was determined in a study of blood T cells in healthy people across ages. PCR was performed a second time for about 6 to 12 cycles using a sample-barcoded 5' primer and a J-beta primer mix. TCRdb redid the calling of the 5' RACE reads with MiXCR, one entry per CDR3 protein. Of a few hundred thousand distinct CDR3 sequences detected, 27% appear once; the ten largest clones hold around 29%. This clonotype showed up just a few times. Because it lacks the conserved phenylalanine or tryptophan at the end, this CDR3 is likely a read error. The DNA is left out, because the CDR3 cannot be placed on it with certainty; the CDR3 is given as TCRdb lists it. The CDR3 numbers 8 amino acids, ends counted.

The rearrangement joins TRBV3-2 to TRBJ2-6. TRBV3-2 constitutes a pseudogene. The sequencing input was blood. This sequence originates from a woman in her 70s in good health. CDR3 sequence reads: CASSQVRL.